These 22 T cell receptor beta chains were sequenced from one sample in a study of T cells in Graves' hyperthyroidism and ophthalmopathy. Amplified TCR beta CDR3 regions derived from RNA transcripts. A set of HTBI primers served as the primers for a first-round RT-PCR of the TCR CDR3. TCRdb reprocessed the multiplex PCR reads with MiXCR, giving one entry per CDR3 protein. The sample lists approximately 480,000 distinct CDR3 sequences, about a fifth occurring once. The sequencing input was blood. The receptors derive from a man in his late teens or twenties with Graves' hyperthyroidism.

The CDR3 sequence: CASSLGYSGDGYTF. The DNA for the CDR3 is TGTGCCAGCAGCTTAGGTTACTCCGGGGATGGCTACACCTTC. The rearrangement joins TRBV7-2 to TRBJ1-2; D remains unclear. CDR1 is SGHTA, CDR2 FQGNSA, per germline. The CDR3 extends over 14 amino acids. Trimming removed 1 base at V and 6 bases at J, with 12 bases between.

In this sample, this clonotype turned up many times. The genes are TRBV27 and TRBJ1-1, with a possible D match to TRBD1 (5 bases). The CDR3 has 15 amino acids. CDR1 and CDR2 (germline): MNHEY, SMNVEV (reference sequence). Trimming took 11 bases from V and 0 from J, leaving 19 bases between them. The CDR3 DNA reads as TGTGCCCAACCCCATCCCCAGGGTATGAACACTGAAGCTTTCTTT. It specifies CAQPHPQGMNTEAFF.

Comments on this clonotype: At one boundary the junction diverges from the germline segment, which might be a read error. The chain is built from TRBV28 and TRBJ2-7; D tentatively fits TRBD1 or TRBD2 (5 bases each). The CDR3 length is 14 residues. Germline CDR1 MDHEN, CDR2 SYDVKM. CDR3 residues: CASSFGTVSCEQYF. CDR3 nucleotides: TGTGCCAGCAGTTTCGGGACGGTTTCCTGCGAGCAGTACTTC. The whole variable domain, remainder taken from reference TRBV28 and TRBJ2-7, is DVKVTQSSRYLVKRTGEKVFLECVQDMDHENMFWYRQDPGLGLRLIYFSYDVKMKEKGDIPEGYSVSREKKERFSLILESASTNQTSMYLCASSFGTVSCEQYFGPGTRLTVT.

There are many counts of this clonotype. This chain uses TRBV6-1 with TRBJ2-6, with D perhaps matching TRBD1 (6 bases). Trimming took off 8 bases at V and 3 bases at J, with 14 bases between the two ends. CDR1 and CDR2 (germline): MNHNS, SASEGT. This CDR3 region has 15 residues. The CDR3 protein is CASGHRVFGANVLTF. The CDR3 coding sequence is TGTGCCAGCGGGCACAGGGTATTTGGGGCCAACGTCCTGACTTTC.

As for this clonotype: At one of its ends the junction is not consistent with the germline gene, which may arise from a read error. The rearrangement uses TRBV6-1 and TRBJ2-7, with D perhaps TRBD1 (5 bases). This CDR3 comprises 18 residues. The germline CDR1 and CDR2 sequences are MNHNS and SASEGT. Written as DNA, the CDR3 is TGTGCTAGCAGTGTCAACCCCCGGTTTCAGGGTGTATCCTACGAGCAGTGCTTC. Translation gives CASSVNPRFQGVSYEQCF.

This clonotype was counted ten times or more. V usage is TRBV5-8 and J usage is TRBJ2-5; 11 bases agree with TRBD2. Germline CDR1 SGHTS, CDR2 YDEGEE. The CDR3 length is 15 residues. After removal of 4 bases from V and 7 bases from J, the junction contained 9 bases not matched to a gene. CDR3 nucleotides: TGTGCCAGCAGCCGGGGACTAGCGGAGACCGGGACCCAGTACTTC. This sequence encodes CASSRGLAETGTQYF. Full variable domain (rest looked up from reference TRBV5-8 and TRBJ2-5): EAGVTQSPTHLIKTRGQQATLRCSPISGHTSVYWYQQALGLGLQFLLWYDEGEERNRGNFPPRFSGRQFPNYSSELNVNALELEDSALYLCASSRGLAETGTQYFGPGTRLLVL.

This clonotype was detected ten times or more. This chain joins TRBV2 and TRBJ1-1; 8 nucleotides line up with TRBD1. The ends lost 8 bases at V and 2 bases at J; junction bases unmatched: 7. This CDR3 comprises 14 residues. Germline V gene data show CDR1 as SNHLY and CDR2 as FYNNEI. CDR3 residues: CASGTGTGNTEAFF. For the CDR3, the DNA is TGTGCCAGCGGCACCGGGACAGGAAACACTGAAGCTTTCTTT.

A word on this clonotype: No conserved phenylalanine or tryptophan is present at the end of the CDR3, so a read error is the likely explanation. V is TRBV19 and J is TRBJ1-1; D gene uncertain. Germline V gives CDR1 LNHDA, CDR2 SQIVND (reference sequence). This CDR3 has 14 amino acids. With 1 base removed from V and 0 bases from J, the gap between germline ends came to 6 bases. CDR3 bases: TGTGCCAGTAGTATAGGGGGTTTGAACACTGAAGCTTTCTAT. It specifies CASSIGGLNTEAFY.

This clonotype was observed at least ten times. The chain has TRBV28 and TRBJ2-7; the match to TRBD1 covers 7 bases. Germline assignment: CDR1 MDHEN and CDR2 SYDVKM. V lost 5 bases, J lost 9 bases, and 13 bases stayed unmatched. The CDR3 is 14 residues long. CDR3 protein: CASSPPGQNFGQYF. CDR3 bases: TGTGCCAGCAGTCCCCCGGGACAGAATTTTGGGCAGTACTTC.

In its sample, this clonotype was seen many times. The CDR3 sequence is CSVEGAISYEQYF. CDR3 coding DNA: TGCAGCGTTGAAGGGGCCATCTCCTACGAGCAGTACTTC. The V call is TRBV29-1, the J call TRBJ2-7; unclear D gene. Germline V gene sequence: CDR1 SQVTM, CDR2 ANQGSEA. This CDR3 contains 13 residues. V lost 1 base, J lost 0 bases, and 7 bases lay in between.

This clonotype has ten or more counts. The rearrangement joins TRBV10-3 to TRBJ1-5; 7 bases align to TRBD1. The CDR3 runs 15 residues. Per germline, CDR1 ENHRY and CDR2 SYGVKD. V trimming: 3 bases; J trimming: 6 bases; junction bases outside the gene matches: 8. This CDR3 reads CAISEYRGRGQPQHF. The CDR3 nucleotides are TGTGCCATCAGTGAATACAGGGGCCGAGGTCAGCCCCAGCATTTT.

This clonotype was recorded many times. The chain carries TRBV6-1 and TRBJ2-2; 8 bases agree with TRBD1. The germline gives CDR1 MNHNS, CDR2 SASEGT. CDR3 size: 16 residues. V gave up 5 bases and J gave up 3 bases; unmatched junction bases: 8. The CDR3 is CASSQRTGIHTGELFF. As DNA, the CDR3 is TGTGCCAGCAGTCAACGGACAGGGATACACACCGGGGAGCTGTTTTTT.

This clonotype appeared many times. V usage is TRBV6-1 and J usage is TRBJ2-4, with 7 bases fitting TRBD1. The germline CDR1 and CDR2 sequences are MNHNS and SASEGT. The CDR3 has 16 amino acids. V gave up 5 bases and J gave up 1 base; unmatched junction bases: 8. CDR3 loop: CASSQQTGLAKNIQYF. Written as DNA, the CDR3 is TGTGCCAGCAGTCAACAGACAGGGCTGGCCAAAAACATTCAGTACTTC.

The chain combines TRBV9 with TRBJ1-2, with TRBD1 as a possible D gene (5 bases). V was pared by 0 bases and J by 1 base, with 10 bases between. Per the germline V gene, CDR1 is SGDLS and CDR2 is YYNGEE. The CDR3 runs to 15 residues. CDR3 in amino acids: CASSVEAGLNYGYTF. CDR3 DNA sequence: TGTGCCAGCAGCGTAGAGGCGGGACTTAACTATGGCTACACCTTC.

This clonotype showed up many times. V usage is TRBV12-3 or TRBV12-4 and J usage is TRBJ2-5, with 11 positions matching TRBD2. This CDR3 region has 17 residues. CDR3 in amino acids: CASADLLAGGNRETQYF. The CDR3 nucleotides read TGTGCATCGGCGGATCTTCTAGCGGGAGGTAACCGGGAGACCCAGTACTTC.

In its sample, this clonotype was seen many times. V gene TRBV15 combines with J gene TRBJ2-5; D is unresolved. V was trimmed by 1 base and J by 3 bases, leaving 15 bases between them. The CDR3 consists of 16 residues. The V gene's germline CDR1 is LNHNV and CDR2 YYDKDF (reference sequence). The CDR3 sequence: CATSRAQADAKETQYF. Here the CDR3 DNA reads TGTGCCACCAGCAGAGCCCAGGCGGATGCAAAAGAGACCCAGTACTTC.

The chain is built from TRBV6-1 and TRBJ1-2, with D uncertain. The CDR3 length is 14 residues. Trimming pared 4 bases from V and 1 base from J, leaving 10 bases between. Germline values: CDR1 MNHNS, CDR2 SASEGT. This chain's CDR3 is CASSARPINYGYTF. DNA for the CDR3: TGTGCCAGCAGTGCCCGGCCTATTAACTATGGCTACACCTTC.

The chain employs TRBV28 and TRBJ2-7, with unresolved D. The V and J ends lost 5 bases and 7 bases respectively, with 9 bases between them. Germline values: CDR1 MDHEN, CDR2 SYDVKM. The CDR3 is made up of 11 amino acids. CDR3 amino acids: CASSPPGEQYF. The DNA of the CDR3 is TGTGCCAGCAGTCCCCCTGGGGAGCAGTACTTC.

This clonotype was detected many times. The chain uses TRBV2 and TRBJ2-7, with 8 bases fitting TRBD1. V lost 2 bases and J lost 4; bases outside the gene matches: 4. Germline loops: CDR1 SNHLY, CDR2 FYNNEI. There are 14 residues in the CDR3. As DNA, the CDR3 is TGTGCCAGCAGTGAACACAGGGGGAGGTACGAGCAGTACTTC. Translation: CASSEHRGRYEQYF. Filled out from reference TRBV2 and TRBJ2-7, the complete variable domain reads EPEVTQTPSHQVTQMGQEVILRCVPISNHLYFYWYRQILGQKVEFLVSFYNNEISEKSEIFDDQFSVERPDGSNFTLKIRSTKLEDSAMYFCASSEHRGRYEQYFGPGTRLTVT.

The V and J genes are TRBV10-3 and TRBJ2-5, with D possibly called TRBD1 or TRBD2 (5 bases each). This CDR3 is 15 amino acids long. CDR1 and CDR2 (germline): ENHRY, SYGVKD. V was trimmed by 3 bases and J by 0 bases, leaving 11 bases between them. The CDR3 is CAISDKGRNQETQYF. CDR3 nucleotide sequence: TGTGCCATCAGTGATAAGGGACGGAACCAAGAGACCCAGTACTTC.

This clonotype showed up just a few times. The chain links TRBV28 to TRBJ1-1, with D hard to call. CDR3 length equals 11 residues. The V gene lost 3 bases and the J gene lost 5 bases, with 4 bases spanning the gap. CDR1 is MDHEN, CDR2 SYDVKM, per germline. The CDR3 coding sequence is TGTGCCAGCAGTTTTTTTACTGAAGCTTTCTTT. This translates into CASSFFTEAFF.

This clonotype was observed many times. The genes are TRBV7-8 and TRBJ1-3; D call uncertain. With 0 bases removed from V and 4 bases from J, the gap between germline ends came to 16 bases. The CDR3 has 17 residues. Germline assignment: CDR1 SGHVS and CDR2 FQNEAQ. The CDR3 here is CASSLALGISPGNTIYF. CDR3 bases: TGTGCCAGCAGCTTAGCCCTAGGGATTAGTCCAGGAAACACCATATATTTT.